The 24 T cell receptor beta chains presented below share a single source sample, sequenced in a study of shared clonotypes between healthy human individuals. Produced via immunoSEQ multiplex PCR; TCRdb's table is partial and in-frame only. Among 2 million to 2.5 million clones listed, 85% to 95% were seen once. What was sequenced was naive CD4+ T cells sorted from blood. Subset defined: CD45RA+ positively selected. All receptors derive from a man between 18 and 35 years old in good health.

The gene calls are TRBV6-5 and TRBJ1-4; D remains ambiguous. The germline CDR1 and CDR2 sequences are MNHEY and SVGAGI. The CDR3 length is 14 residues. Trimming took 6 bases from V and 7 from J, leaving 15 bases between them. Here the CDR3 reads CASRGPPTGEKLFF. CDR3 in DNA: TGTGCCAGCAGGGGTCCTCCCACTGGTGAAAAACTGTTTTTT.

The chain links TRBV10-1 to TRBJ2-5, with 12 positions matching TRBD2. The CDR3 has 15 residues. The germline gives CDR1 WNHNN, CDR2 SYGVQD (reference sequence). V gave up 5 bases and J gave up 1 base; unmatched junction bases: 2. The CDR3 DNA sequence: TGCGCCAGCAGTCGACTAGCGGGAGCCCAAGAGACCCAGTACTTC. This codes for CASSRLAGAQETQYF.

The chain combines TRBV7-2 with TRBJ2-1, with 9 bases matching TRBD2. V lost 3 bases to trimming and J lost 2 bases; unmatched junction nucleotides: 2. The CDR3 is made up of 15 amino acids. CDR1 SGHTA and CDR2 FQGNSA come from the germline V gene. DNA of the CDR3: TGTGCCAGCAGCTTTTTAGCGGGGGCCTACAATGAGCAGTTCTTC. It yields the protein CASSFLAGAYNEQFF.

The chain joins TRBV28 to TRBJ1-5; tentative D call: TRBD1 (5 bases). This CDR3 is 15 amino acids long. Trimming shortened V by 6 bases and J by 1 base, and 13 bases separated the two germline ends. Germline V gene data show CDR1 as MDHEN and CDR2 as SYDVKM. The DNA for the CDR3 is TGTGCCAGCAGGAAATACCGGGACAGCAATCAGCCCCAGCATTTT. It translates to CASRKYRDSNQPQHF. The variable domain in full, completed from reference TRBV28 and TRBJ1-5, reads DVKVTQSSRYLVKRTGEKVFLECVQDMDHENMFWYRQDPGLGLRLIYFSYDVKMKEKGDIPEGYSVSREKKERFSLILESASTNQTSMYLCASRKYRDSNQPQHFGDGTRLSIL.

The J gene is TRBJ2-1, the V gene TRBV6-1; D gene uncertain. CDR3 size: 17 residues. Per germline, CDR1 MNHNS and CDR2 SASEGT. Trimming cost V 2 bases and J 0 bases, with 14 bases left between them. Here the CDR3 DNA reads TGTGCCAGCAGTGAACTGGGCGGAGCCTTCTCCTACAATGAGCAGTTCTTC. It codes for CASSELGGAFSYNEQFF.

The rearrangement uses TRBV5-1 and TRBJ2-7; D is tentatively TRBD1 or TRBD2 (6 bases each). The CDR3 contains 13 residues. Germline CDR1 and CDR2: SGHRS and YFSETQ. Trimming removed 2 bases from V and 5 bases from J, with 11 bases in between. The CDR3 DNA is TGCGCCAGCAGCTTCGGGGGCGCGGACGAGCAGTACTTC. It codes for CASSFGGADEQYF.

V gene TRBV5-1 combines with J gene TRBJ2-2, with D perhaps TRBD1 (6 bases). Germline CDR1 SGHRS, CDR2 YFSETQ. V lost 7 bases and J lost 3, with 10 bases in between. The CDR3 is made up of 13 amino acids. The CDR3 loop reads CASHRVDTGELFF. As DNA, the CDR3 is TGCGCCAGCCACAGGGTGGACACCGGGGAGCTGTTTTTT.

Only one count was recorded for this clone. The CDR3 DNA follows: TGTGCCAGCAGCGGATCACTAGCGTACACAGATACGCAGTATTTT. The encoded protein is CASSGSLAYTDTQYF. The rearrangement uses TRBV6-5 and TRBJ2-3; 7 bases map to TRBD2. V was clipped by 6 bases and J by 2 bases; unmatched bases: 8. The CDR3 extends over 15 amino acids. Germline CDR1 reads MNHEY; CDR2 reads SVGAGI.

The chain couples TRBV7-9 to TRBJ2-7; D unclear. V was clipped by 1 base and J by 2 bases, with 15 bases between them. Germline V gene lookup returns CDR1 SEHNR and CDR2 FQNEAQ (reference sequence). The CDR3 has 16 amino acids. CDR3: CASSLGFRQTAYEQYF. CDR3 coding DNA: TGTGCCAGCAGCTTAGGGTTTCGGCAGACGGCCTACGAGCAGTACTTC.

The genes are TRBV6-1 and TRBJ1-2, with D unresolved. V was cut by 4 bases and J by 0 bases, with 9 bases left in between. Germline V gene lookup returns CDR1 MNHNS and CDR2 SASEGT. The CDR3 consists of 14 residues. This CDR3 reads CASSVTDSNYGYTF. The CDR3 nucleotides are TGTGCCAGCAGTGTTACGGATTCTAACTATGGCTACACCTTC.

This clone was recorded once. This CDR3 is also generated by other DNA sequences in the sample. This chain uses TRBV5-1 with TRBJ2-5, with 7 bases matching TRBD2. The CDR3 loop spans 14 amino acids. Germline V gene data show CDR1 as SGHRS and CDR2 as YFSETQ. V shed 0 bases, J shed 5 bases, and the junction held 4 bases outside the gene matches. CDR3 region: CASSLATSRETQYF. CDR3 in DNA: TGCGCCAGCAGCTTGGCGACTAGCAGGGAGACCCAGTACTTC.

The rearrangement links TRBV5-1 to TRBJ2-5; D unclear. Germline-derived CDR1 and CDR2 are SGHRS and YFSETQ. The CDR3 length is 14 residues. The V end lost 0 bases, the J end lost 4 bases, and 10 bases lay between the germline ends. CDR3 sequence reads: CASSLGLGLETQYF. CDR3 in DNA: TGCGCCAGCAGCTTGGGGCTAGGGTTAGAGACCCAGTACTTC.

The chain has TRBV9 and TRBJ2-3; D gene ambiguous. Germline V gene data show CDR1 as SGDLS and CDR2 as YYNGEE. With 0 bases removed from V and 6 bases from J, the gap between germline ends came to 11 bases. The CDR3 totals 14 residues. The CDR3 loop is CASSVALHRDTQYF. CDR3 DNA: TGTGCCAGCAGCGTAGCCCTGCATAGGGATACGCAGTATTTT.

This clone was recorded only once. The chain joins TRBV19 to TRBJ1-5; D not resolved. The germline CDR1 and CDR2 sequences are LNHDA and SQIVND (reference sequence). The CDR3 sequence is 15 residues long. V lost 6 bases and J lost 5, with 17 bases in between. Here the CDR3 reads CASRFENIGHQPQHF. CDR3 DNA sequence: TGTGCCAGTAGGTTCGAGAATATAGGGCATCAGCCCCAGCATTTT.

This chain uses TRBV6-6 with TRBJ2-7, with TRBD1 matching over 12 bases. CDR1 is MNHNY, CDR2 SVGAGI, per germline (reference sequence). V was pared by 6 bases and J by 5 bases, with 8 bases of the junction left unmatched. This CDR3 contains 15 residues. CDR3 nucleotides: TGTGCCAGCAGCCCCGGGACAGGGGGCACCAACGAGCAGTACTTC. Protein: CASSPGTGGTNEQYF.

CDR3 sequence reads: CASSELQGVITEAFF. The CDR3 region has the DNA TGTGCCAGCAGTGAACTACAGGGGGTCATCACTGAAGCTTTCTTT. V is TRBV25-1 and J is TRBJ1-1; TRBD1 agrees at 8 bases. There are 15 residues in the CDR3. The germline V gene has CDR1 MGHDK and CDR2 SYGVNS. The V segment lost 2 bases and the J segment 4 bases; nucleotides outside the gene matches: 6.

The chain joins TRBV6-6 to TRBJ1-1, with 7 bases that match TRBD1. V shed 6 bases and J 0 bases; nucleotides not matched to a gene: 4. The germline V gene encodes CDR1 MNHNY and CDR2 SVGAGI (reference sequence). The CDR3 totals 14 residues. DNA of the CDR3: TGTGCCAGCAGCAGGGACAGTATGAACACTGAAGCTTTCTTT. Translated, it gives CASSRDSMNTEAFF.

The table lists this clone with a count of one. The CDR3 region is CASSRGGGGNTEAFF. The CDR3 region has the DNA TGCGCCAGCAGCAGGGGGGGAGGAGGAAACACTGAAGCTTTCTTT. The rearrangement joins TRBV4-3 to TRBJ1-1; TRBD1 is a possible D gene (6 bases). The length of the CDR3 is 15 residues. CDR1 LGHNA and CDR2 YSLEER come from the germline V gene. Trimming left V 5 bases short and J 2 bases short, with 15 bases between.

On this clone itself: Additional DNA sequences in this sample encode the identical CDR3. The chain carries TRBV28 and TRBJ2-2; D possibly corresponds to TRBD2 (7 bases). CDR3 length: 15 residues. Germline V gene sequence: CDR1 MDHEN, CDR2 SYDVKM. The V gene lost 5 bases and the J gene lost 0 bases, with 10 bases spanning the gap. The CDR3 DNA reads as TGTGCCAGCAGTCCGGGGGGCCCGAACACCGGGGAGCTGTTTTTT. As protein: CASSPGGPNTGELFF.

The chain employs TRBV19 and TRBJ1-1, with D possibly being TRBD1 (5 bases). Trimming shortened V by 4 bases and J by 5 bases, and 17 bases separated the two germline ends. The germline V gene encodes CDR1 LNHDA and CDR2 SQIVND (reference sequence). The CDR3 spans 15 residues. The CDR3 region is CASSTRQGLGTEAFF. The CDR3 nucleotides are TGTGCCAGTAGTACTCGCCAGGGATTGGGAACTGAAGCTTTCTTT.

The CDR3 DNA is TGTGCCAGCTCACCACTGCCGGGACTAGCGGGGGGTCCCTACGAGCAGTACTTC. It yields the protein CASSPLPGLAGGPYEQYF. V gene TRBV18 combines with J gene TRBJ2-7; 15 bases agree with TRBD2. V lost 1 base, J lost 2 bases, and 6 bases stayed unmatched. This CDR3 comprises 18 residues. Germline V lookup: CDR1 KGHSH, CDR2 LQKENI.

The chain links TRBV10-3 to TRBJ1-2, with a possible D match to TRBD1 (5 bases). Germline V gene data show CDR1 as ENHRY and CDR2 as SYGVKD. The V end was cut by 0 bases, the J end by 6 bases, with 17 bases between. The CDR3 runs to 16 residues. The CDR3 nucleotides read TGTGCCATCAGTGAGTCGGGAGCAGGGCGCTCGAATGGCTACACCTTC. Its translation is CAISESGAGRSNGYTF.

The chain joins TRBV5-6 to TRBJ1-2; 9 nucleotides match TRBD1. Germline assignment: CDR1 SGHDT and CDR2 YYEEEE. Unmatched junction bases numbered 6, after V lost 5 bases and J lost 4 bases. The CDR3 is made up of 14 amino acids. This CDR3 reads CASSSGQGAYGYTF. DNA for the CDR3: TGTGCCAGCAGTTCGGGACAGGGTGCCTATGGCTACACCTTC.

With regard to this clone: The sample carries other DNA sequences with the same CDR3. The J gene is TRBJ1-3, the V gene TRBV5-4; D is unresolved. V was cut by 0 bases and J by 7 bases, with 5 bases left in between. Germline V CDR1 and CDR2: SGHNT, YYREEE (reference sequence). The CDR3 runs to 12 residues. The CDR3 DNA follows: TGTGCCAGCAGCTTGGATGGGAACACCATATATTTT. Translation: CASSLDGNTIYF. The whole variable domain, remainder taken from reference TRBV5-4 and TRBJ1-3, is ETGVTQSPTHLIKTRGQQVTLRCSSQSGHNTVSWYQQALGQGPQFIFQYYREEENGRGNFPPRFSGLQFPNYSSELNVNALELDDSALYLCASSLDGNTIYFGEGSWLTVV.